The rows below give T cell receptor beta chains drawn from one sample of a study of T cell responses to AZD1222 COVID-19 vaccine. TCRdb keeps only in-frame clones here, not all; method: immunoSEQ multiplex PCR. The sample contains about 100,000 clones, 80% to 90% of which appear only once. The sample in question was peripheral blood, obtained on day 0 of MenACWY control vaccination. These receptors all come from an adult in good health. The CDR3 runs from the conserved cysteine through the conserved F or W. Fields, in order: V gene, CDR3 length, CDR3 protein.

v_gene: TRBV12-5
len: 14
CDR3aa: CASAPRDRDYEQYF

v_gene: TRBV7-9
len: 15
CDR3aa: CASSSRRGAGNTIYF

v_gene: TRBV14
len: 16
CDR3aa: CASSQVGGSYNSPLHF

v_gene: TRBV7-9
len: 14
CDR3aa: CASSGGVSYNEQFF

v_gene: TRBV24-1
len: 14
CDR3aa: CATSDPAGSYEQYF

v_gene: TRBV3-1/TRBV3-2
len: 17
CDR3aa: CASSQTAGPPRGDTQYF

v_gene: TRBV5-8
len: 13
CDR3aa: CASSLGSPYGYTF

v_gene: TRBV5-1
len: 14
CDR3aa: CASRPTGMNTEAFF

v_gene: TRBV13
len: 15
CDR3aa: CASSHNGQGLTEAFF

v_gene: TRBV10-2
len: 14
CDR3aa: CASSERRFTDTQYF

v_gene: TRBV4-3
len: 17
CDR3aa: CASSQDMGGRANSPLHF

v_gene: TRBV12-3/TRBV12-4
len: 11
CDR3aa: CASSTMTGPFF

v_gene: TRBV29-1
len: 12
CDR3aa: CSVERGTGELFF